These 8 T cell receptor beta chains originate from one sample sequenced in a study of early T cells in non-severe SARS-CoV-2 infection (dated by TCRdb to the early 2020s). Libraries came from 5' RACE. The sequencer was a NextSeq 500. TCRdb ran its own pipeline on the public reads, namely fastp trimming at Q25 and MiXCR clone calling, and kept in-frame beta chains. Entries are consolidated by CDR3 protein sequence, retaining the most common genes and DNA. This sample lists 60,000 to 75,000 distinct CDR3 sequences; around an eighth were detected once. The ten largest make up more than 1.2% of the sample. This specimen was whole blood, taken at baseline. These receptors all stem from an adult who was a healthcare worker with PCR-confirmed SARS-CoV-2 infection or an uninfected control (not recorded which).

The chain carries TRBV29-1 and TRBJ1-1; no firm D call. V was pared by 4 bases and J by 3 bases, with 12 bases between. Germline lookup yields CDR1 SQVTM and CDR2 ANQGSEA. The CDR3 is made up of 13 amino acids. The CDR3 loop reads CSVGGNGDTEAFF. The CDR3 DNA sequence: TGCAGCGTTGGCGGCAATGGGGACACTGAAGCTTTCTTT.

This clonotype was detected a few times. This rearrangement joins TRBV2 to TRBJ1-1; TRBD1 is a possible D gene (5 bases). This CDR3 has 16 amino acids. V was trimmed by 6 bases and J by 1 base, leaving 18 bases between them. Germline V gene sequence: CDR1 SNHLY, CDR2 FYNNEI. CDR3 nucleotide sequence: TGTGCCAGCAGCGATGACTTAACCGGGGCGAACACTGAAGCTTTCTTT. Translating it yields CASSDDLTGANTEAFF. The variable domain in full, with the rest retrieved from reference TRBV2 and TRBJ1-1, is EPEVTQTPSHQVTQMGQEVILRCVPISNHLYFYWYRQILGQKVEFLVSFYNNEISEKSEIFDDQFSVERPDGSNFTLKIRSTKLEDSAMYFCASSDDLTGANTEAFFGQGTRLTVV.

The J gene is TRBJ1-5, the V gene TRBV18; D not resolved. The CDR3 loop spans 15 amino acids. V lost 5 bases and J lost 11, with 22 bases in between. Germline assignment: CDR1 KGHSH and CDR2 LQKENI. In DNA, the CDR3 is TGTGCCAGCTCAGCCGGGCCGAGCCCTGAGTGGGCCCAGCATTTT. As protein: CASSAGPSPEWAQHF.

This clonotype was seen ten or more times. The J gene is TRBJ2-3, the V gene TRBV6-4; unclear D gene. V lost 0 bases and J 1 base, leaving 11 bases between the germline ends. The CDR3 totals 16 residues. CDR1 is MRHNA and CDR2 is SNTAGT in the germline V gene. The CDR3 region is CASSDSVRMGTDTQYF. The CDR3 DNA reads as TGTGCCAGCAGTGACTCGGTTCGAATGGGCACAGATACGCAGTATTTT.

This clonotype turned up a few times. This rearrangement joins TRBV14 to TRBJ2-3; the match to TRBD1 covers 7 bases. From germline, CDR1 is SGHDN and CDR2 FVKESK. The J segment lost 0 bases and the V segment lost 5 bases, leaving 8 bases of the junction unmatched. The CDR3 loop spans 16 amino acids. CDR3 sequence (DNA): TGTGCCAGCAGCTCCATCGACAGGGCGAGCACAGATACGCAGTATTTT. Protein sequence: CASSSIDRASTDTQYF.

The J gene is TRBJ2-2, the V gene TRBV27; no firm D call. The CDR3 totals 13 residues. Germline V gene data show CDR1 as MNHEY and CDR2 as SMNVEV (reference sequence). V lost 6 bases and J lost 6, with 11 bases in between. The CDR3 coding sequence is TGTGCCAGCAGCCCCCCCTCTCCCGGGGAGCTGTTTTTT. This codes for CASSPPSPGELFF.

This clonotype was found many times. The chain has TRBV12-3 or TRBV12-4 and TRBJ1-2; no clear D gene. V lost 1 base and J 8 bases, leaving 14 bases between the germline ends. The CDR3 totals 14 residues. CDR3 region: CASSLGPRRGGYTF. CDR3 DNA sequence: TGTGCCAGCAGTTTAGGCCCACGGAGAGGAGGCTACACCTTC.

This clonotype was counted only a few times. V and J are TRBV6-2 or TRBV6-3 and TRBJ1-5; TRBD1 agrees at 7 bases. The CDR3 sequence is 14 residues long. Germline-derived CDR1 and CDR2 are MNHEY and SVGEGT. Trimming at V came to 8 bases and at J to 4 bases, leaving 8 bases not matched to a gene. The CDR3 here is CASCRGARNQPQHF. The CDR3 DNA follows: TGTGCCAGCTGCAGGGGGGCGCGAAATCAGCCCCAGCATTTT.